This entry concerns a single TCR beta chain. Trimming shortened V by 3 bases and J by 3 bases, and 17 bases separated the two germline ends. This CDR3 comprises 17 residues. The germline gives CDR1 MDHEN, CDR2 SYDVKM. In the original processing: It was from reference gene primer amplification that nucleated cell counts were estimated. TCRdb's table, derived via immunoSEQ multiplex PCR, lists solely in-frame clones and lacks some. The V and J calls and clone size are taken from that table; D and trimming were inferred from the DNA. The sample lists roughly 180,000 clones, about 88% occurring once. The data originate from a study of blood T cell repertoires in COVID-19. Overall study: Acute-phase and convalescent COVID-19 samples originated in the United States, Italy and Spain. In each case, the material was cDNA or gDNA derived from T cells, B-cell-depleted T cells, or PBMCs.

Sequencing input: peripheral blood. The source of this sequence is a man in his 70s with active or convalescent COVID-19. The chain joins TRBV28 to TRBJ1-4; no clear D gene. CDR3 DNA sequence: TGTGCCAGCAGTTTTACCCACGGGAAACGGGCTAATGAAAAACTGTTTTTT. Amino acid sequence: CASSFTHGKRANEKLFF.